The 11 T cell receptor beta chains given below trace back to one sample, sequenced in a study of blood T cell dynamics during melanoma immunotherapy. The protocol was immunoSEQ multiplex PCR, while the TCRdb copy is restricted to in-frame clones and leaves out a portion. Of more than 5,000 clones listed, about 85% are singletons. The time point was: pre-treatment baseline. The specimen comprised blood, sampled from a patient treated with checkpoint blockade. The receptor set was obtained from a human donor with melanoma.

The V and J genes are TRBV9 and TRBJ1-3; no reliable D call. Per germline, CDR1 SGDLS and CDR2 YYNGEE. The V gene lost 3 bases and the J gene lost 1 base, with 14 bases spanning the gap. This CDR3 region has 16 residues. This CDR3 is CASSATPGVSGNTIYF. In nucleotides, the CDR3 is TGTGCCAGCAGCGCCACCCCCGGGGTGTCTGGAAACACCATATATTTT.

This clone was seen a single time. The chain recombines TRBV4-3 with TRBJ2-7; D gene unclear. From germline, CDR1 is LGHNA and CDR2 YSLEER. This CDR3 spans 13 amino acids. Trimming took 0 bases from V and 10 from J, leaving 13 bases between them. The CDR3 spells CASSQDPGLYQYF. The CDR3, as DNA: TGCGCCAGCAGCCAAGATCCCGGTCTTTATCAGTACTTC.

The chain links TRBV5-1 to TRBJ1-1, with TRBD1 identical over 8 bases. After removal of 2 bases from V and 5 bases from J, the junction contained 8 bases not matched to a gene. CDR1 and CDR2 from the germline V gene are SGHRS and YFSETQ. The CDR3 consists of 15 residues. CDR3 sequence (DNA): TGCGCCAGCAGCTTAAGCGGACAGGGAGGGACTGAAGCTTTCTTT. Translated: CASSLSGQGGTEAFF.

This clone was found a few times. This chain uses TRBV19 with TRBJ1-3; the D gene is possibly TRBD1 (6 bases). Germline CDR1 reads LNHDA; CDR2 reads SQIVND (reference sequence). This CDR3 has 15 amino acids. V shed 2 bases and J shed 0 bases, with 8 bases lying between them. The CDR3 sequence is CASSIRGHSGNTIYF. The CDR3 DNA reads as TGTGCCAGTAGTATACGGGGACACTCTGGAAACACCATATATTTT.

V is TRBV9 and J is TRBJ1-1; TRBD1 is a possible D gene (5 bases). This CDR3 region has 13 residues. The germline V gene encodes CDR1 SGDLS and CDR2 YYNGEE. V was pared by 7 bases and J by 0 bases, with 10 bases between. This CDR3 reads CASSGLMNTEAFF. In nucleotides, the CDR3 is TGTGCCAGCTCGGGACTCATGAACACTGAAGCTTTCTTT.

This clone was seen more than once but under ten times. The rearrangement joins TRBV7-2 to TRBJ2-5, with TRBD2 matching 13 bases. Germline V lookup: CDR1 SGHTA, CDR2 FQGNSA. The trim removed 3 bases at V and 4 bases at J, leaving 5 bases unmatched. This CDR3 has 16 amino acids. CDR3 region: CASSLSLAGGVETQYF. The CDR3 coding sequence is TGTGCCAGCAGCTTGTCACTAGCGGGAGGGGTAGAGACCCAGTACTTC.

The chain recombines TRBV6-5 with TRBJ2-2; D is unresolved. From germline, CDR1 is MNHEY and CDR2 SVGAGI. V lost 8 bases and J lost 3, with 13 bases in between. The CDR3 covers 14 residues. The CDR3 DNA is TGTGCCAGCCGCGGTGAATCAGACACCGGGGAGCTGTTTTTT. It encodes CASRGESDTGELFF.

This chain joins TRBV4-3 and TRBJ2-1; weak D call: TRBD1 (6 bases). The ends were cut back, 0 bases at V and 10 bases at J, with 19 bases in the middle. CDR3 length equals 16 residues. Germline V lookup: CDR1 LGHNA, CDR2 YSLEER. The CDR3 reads CASSQEVQGHSNEQFF. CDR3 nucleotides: TGCGCCAGCAGCCAAGAGGTCCAGGGACATAGTAACGAGCAGTTCTTC.

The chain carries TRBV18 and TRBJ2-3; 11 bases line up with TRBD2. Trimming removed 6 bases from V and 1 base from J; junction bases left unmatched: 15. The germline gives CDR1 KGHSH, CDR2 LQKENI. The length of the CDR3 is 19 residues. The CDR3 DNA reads TGTGCCAGCTCGAAAATAGGCACTAGCGGGGGTTCGGGCACAGATACGCAGTATTTT. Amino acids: CASSKIGTSGGSGTDTQYF. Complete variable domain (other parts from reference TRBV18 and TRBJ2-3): NAGVMQNPRHLVRRRGQEARLRCSPMKGHSHVYWYRQLPEEGLKFMVYLQKENIIDESGMPKERFSAEFPKEGPSILRIQQVVRGDSAAYFCASSKIGTSGGSGTDTQYFGPGTRLTVL.

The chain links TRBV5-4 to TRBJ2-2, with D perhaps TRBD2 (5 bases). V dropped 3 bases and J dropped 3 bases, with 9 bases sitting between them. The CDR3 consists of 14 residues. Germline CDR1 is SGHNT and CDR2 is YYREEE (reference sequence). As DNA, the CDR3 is TGTGCCAGCAGCTCCCCGGACTACACCGGGGAGCTGTTTTTT. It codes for CASSSPDYTGELFF.

The CDR3 nucleotides read TGTGCCAGCAGCCCACCTGGACTACCTAACCAAGAGACCCAGTACTTC. It is translated as CASSPPGLPNQETQYF. V usage is TRBV7-3 and J usage is TRBJ2-5; perhaps TRBD2 as D (6 bases). Germline assignment: CDR1 SGHTA and CDR2 FQGTGA. This CDR3 has 16 amino acids. Trimming removed 5 bases at V and 0 bases at J, with 16 bases between.